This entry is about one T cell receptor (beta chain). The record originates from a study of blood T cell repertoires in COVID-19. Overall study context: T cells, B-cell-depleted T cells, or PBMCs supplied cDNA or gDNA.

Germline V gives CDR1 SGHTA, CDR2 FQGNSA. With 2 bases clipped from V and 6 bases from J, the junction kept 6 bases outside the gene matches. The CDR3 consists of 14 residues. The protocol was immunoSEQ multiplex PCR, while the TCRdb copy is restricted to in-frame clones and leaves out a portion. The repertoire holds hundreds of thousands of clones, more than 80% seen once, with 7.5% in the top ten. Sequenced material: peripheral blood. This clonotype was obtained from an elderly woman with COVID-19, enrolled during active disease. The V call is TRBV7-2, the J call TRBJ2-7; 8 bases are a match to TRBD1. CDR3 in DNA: TGTGCCAGCAGCTTATTCCAGGGGGCCGGCGAGCAGTACTTC. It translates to CASSLFQGAGEQYF.